The following is a T cell receptor beta chain sequence with its context. This sample was taken from a study of control samples from healthy donors and cancer patients. V lost 8 bases and J lost 2; bases outside the gene matches: 0. Germline CDR1 is MNHNY and CDR2 is SVGAGI (reference sequence). The CDR3 contains 11 residues. The data were produced by immunoSEQ multiplex PCR, yet TCRdb's version contains in-frame clones alone and is incomplete. The sample includes 150,000 to 200,000 clones, around 92% of them seen just once. The V and J genes are TRBV6-6 and TRBJ2-7; 7 bases map to TRBD1. This sequence originates from a woman in her twenties or thirties in good health. Sequenced: blood. The CDR3 sequence is CASGQAYEQYF. The CDR3 nucleotides are TGTGCCAGCGGACAGGCCTACGAGCAGTACTTC.